The text below deals with one TCR beta chain. CDR1 is MNHEY and CDR2 is SVGAGI in the germline V gene. The length of the CDR3 is 14 residues. The trim removed 8 bases at V and 5 bases at J, leaving 8 bases unmatched. The protocol was immunoSEQ multiplex PCR, while the TCRdb copy is restricted to in-frame clones and leaves out a portion. The top ten clones hold 0.36% of a sample with approximately 81,000 clones, approximately 96% of them seen once. The sample belongs to a study of technical replicates of blood from several donors. The receptor comes from a human donor in good health. The sequenced sample was T cells isolated from PBMCs. This chain connects TRBV6-5 to TRBJ2-3; 9 positions match TRBD2. The CDR3 is CASSIAGVRDTQYF. The CDR3 coding sequence is TGTGCCAGCTCGATAGCGGGAGTGAGAGATACGCAGTATTTT.